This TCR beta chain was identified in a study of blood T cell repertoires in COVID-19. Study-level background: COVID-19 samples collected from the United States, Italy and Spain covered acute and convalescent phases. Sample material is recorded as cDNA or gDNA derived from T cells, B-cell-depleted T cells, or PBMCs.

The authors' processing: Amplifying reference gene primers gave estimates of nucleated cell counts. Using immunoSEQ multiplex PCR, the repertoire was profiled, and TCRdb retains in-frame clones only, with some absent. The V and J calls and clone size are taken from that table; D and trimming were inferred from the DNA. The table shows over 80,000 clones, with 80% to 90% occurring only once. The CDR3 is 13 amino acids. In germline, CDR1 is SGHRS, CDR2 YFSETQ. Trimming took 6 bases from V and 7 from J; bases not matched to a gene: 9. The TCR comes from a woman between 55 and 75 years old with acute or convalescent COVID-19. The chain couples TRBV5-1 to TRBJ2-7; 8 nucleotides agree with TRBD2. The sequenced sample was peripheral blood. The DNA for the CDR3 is TGCGCCAGCAACCCGGGGGGGCCAGGGGAGCAGTACTTC. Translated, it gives CASNPGGPGEQYF.